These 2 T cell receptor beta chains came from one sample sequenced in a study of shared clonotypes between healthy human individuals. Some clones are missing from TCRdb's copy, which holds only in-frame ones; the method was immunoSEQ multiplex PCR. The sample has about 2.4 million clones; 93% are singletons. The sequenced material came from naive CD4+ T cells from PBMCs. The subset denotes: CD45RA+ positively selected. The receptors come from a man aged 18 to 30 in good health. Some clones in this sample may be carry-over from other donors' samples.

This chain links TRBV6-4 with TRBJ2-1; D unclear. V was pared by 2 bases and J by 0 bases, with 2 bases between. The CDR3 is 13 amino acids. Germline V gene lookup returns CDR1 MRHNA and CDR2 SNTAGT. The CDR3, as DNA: TGTGCCAGCAGTGACACCTCCTACAATGAGCAGTTCTTC. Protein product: CASSDTSYNEQFF.

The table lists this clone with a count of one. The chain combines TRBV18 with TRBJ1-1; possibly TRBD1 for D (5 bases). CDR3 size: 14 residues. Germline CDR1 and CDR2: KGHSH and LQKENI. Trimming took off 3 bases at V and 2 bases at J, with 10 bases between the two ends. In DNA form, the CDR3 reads TGTGCCAGCTCACCCCGACAGAGCAACACTGAAGCTTTCTTT. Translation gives CASSPRQSNTEAFF.